This entry describes one T cell receptor (beta chain). Its antigen is unidentified. The repertoire was sequenced with immunoSEQ multiplex PCR; TCRdb's copy has only in-frame clones and lacks some. Of over 85,000 clones listed, just under 85% were seen once; the top ten hold over 1.3%. This specimen comes from a study of OX40 agonist ivuxolimab in advanced cancers. Study in general: The dose of intravenous ivuxolimab that patients received every 2 weeks ranged from 0.01 to 10 mg/kg. The mean age was roughly 60 years, ranging from about 20 to 79, with 65% to 85% of participants male. 30% to 40% of patients had received prior checkpoint inhibitor therapy. The study's findings and limits: Mean expanded clone counts were higher in CD8+ than CD4+ T cells.

The starting material was CD4+ or CD8+ T cells sorted from blood, obtained in a trial of the OX40 agonist ivuxolimab. The clonotype originates from an adult with an advanced solid tumor such as melanoma, head and neck, liver or kidney cancer.

CDR3 nucleotide sequence: TGTGCCAGCAGCTCGGGACAACATAATTCACCCCTCCACTTT. It translates to CASSSGQHNSPLHF. The chain joins TRBV7-2 to TRBJ1-6, with D perhaps matching TRBD1 (6 bases). The CDR3 runs 14 residues. V lost 4 bases, J lost 5 bases, and 9 bases lay in between. Germline CDR1 and CDR2: SGHTA and FQGNSA. Using reference TRBV7-2 and TRBJ1-6 for the parts outside the CDR3, the full variable domain is GAGVSQSPSNKVTEKGKDVELRCDPISGHTALYWYRQSLGQGLEFLIYFQGNSAPDKSGLPSDRFSAERTGGSVSTLTIQRTQQEDSAVYLCASSSGQHNSPLHFGNGTRLTVT.